The following is a T cell receptor (beta chain) sequence with its context. Its specificity is unknown. The germline gives CDR1 LNHDA, CDR2 SQIVND (reference sequence). The CDR3 loop spans 15 amino acids. Between the trimmed V and J ends, which lost 3 bases and 5 bases, there was a span of 14 bases. Expressed TCRB transcripts got sequenced, as all isolated RNA was reverse transcribed. Produced via immunoSEQ multiplex PCR; TCRdb's table is partial and in-frame only. The sample records hundreds of thousands of clones, around 9% being singletons. Via the markers CD45RO/CCR7/CD25/CD127/CD95/CD27, stem cell-like memory, regulatory, central memory and naive CD4+ cells were sorted. This sample was included in a study of beta chain features in type 1 diabetes. General observations from the study: The study found moderately but significantly shorter TCRB CDR3s in all four CD4+ subsets of Type 1 diabetes patients. Over-representation of high TCR-expressing cells was a possible consequence of cDNA sequencing.

The V and J genes are TRBV19 and TRBJ2-1; possibly TRBD2 for D (5 bases). This TCR came from a man between 25 and 39 years old with type 1 diabetes. Sequencing was done on a sample of central memory CD4+ T cells from blood. CDR3 DNA: TGTGCCAGTAGTATTCCGGGATCTGGTCACAATGAGCAGTTCTTC. Translated, it gives CASSIPGSGHNEQFF.